This is a list of T cell receptor beta chains from one sample in a study of T cells after yellow fever vaccination. TCRdb reanalysed the 5' RACE reads using MiXCR and keeps one entry per CDR3 protein. The repertoire holds 200,000 to 300,000 distinct CDR3 sequences, over 3% seen once, with around 19% in the top ten. Sequences were derived from PBMCs, sampled 15 days after the yellow fever booster vaccination. Receptors were obtained from a man aged 18 to 29 who received the YFV17D yellow fever vaccine. Both conserved end residues are part of each CDR3. Fields, in order: CDR3 protein, CDR3 DNA, V gene, clone size, D gene, J gene. A D gene is named only where the DNA matches it firmly. Clone size is not always given. Where it is, it says once, few, many or a class for expanded clones.

CASSFSQPGTQYF,TGTGCCAGCAGCTTTTCCCAGCCGGGGACCCAGTACTTC,TRBV7-9,many,.,TRBJ2-5
CASRGHQSYNEQFF,TGTGCCAGCAGAGGACACCAATCCTACAATGAGCAGTTCTTC,TRBV6-5,many,.,TRBJ2-1
CASSRDGSYGYTF,TGTGCCAGCAGCCGGGACGGTTCCTATGGCTACACCTTC,TRBV7-9,many,.,TRBJ1-2
CASSMIGTANTEAFF,TGTGCCAGCAGTATGATCGGGACAGCTAACACTGAAGCTTTCTTT,TRBV12-3/TRBV12-4,many,TRBD1,TRBJ1-1
CASSQDLVGGRTEAFF,TGTGCCAGCAGCCAAGATCTGGTCGGGGGGCGGACTGAAGCTTTCTTT,TRBV4-2,many,.,TRBJ1-1
CSARDGTQETQYF,TGCAGTGCTAGAGATGGGACCCAAGAGACCCAGTACTTC,TRBV20-1,many,.,TRBJ2-5
CATQGAGQPQHF,TGTGCCACCCAGGGGGCGGGGCAGCCCCAGCATTTT,TRBV28,many,TRBD1,TRBJ1-5
CAISWDSQETQYF,TGTGCCATCAGTTGGGACAGCCAAGAGACCCAGTACTTC,TRBV10-3,many,TRBD1,TRBJ2-5
CASSLTGRAGGYNEQFF,TGTGCCAGCAGCTTAACGGGTCGGGCAGGGGGCTACAATGAGCAGTTCTTC,TRBV7-3,many,TRBD1,TRBJ2-1
CATSGLGGQETQYF,TGTGCCACCTCTGGACTGGGGGGGCAAGAGACCCAGTACTTC,TRBV27,many,TRBD2,TRBJ2-5
CASSPLGEWLDTQYF,TGTGCCAGCTCACCCTTGGGGGAGTGGTTGGATACGCAGTATTTT,TRBV18,.,.,TRBJ2-3
CASSQDGTGGNYGYTF,TGTGCCAGCAGCCAAGATGGGACAGGGGGTAACTATGGCTACACCTTC,TRBV14,many,TRBD1,TRBJ1-2
CASSQGLVSYEQYF,TGCGCCAGCAGCCAAGGTCTAGTAAGCTACGAGCAGTACTTC,TRBV4-1,many,.,TRBJ2-7
CASSPPPGRGFVGYQETQYF,TGTGCCAGCTCACCTCCACCGGGCCGAGGGTTTGTGGGGTACCAAGAGACCCAGTACTTC,TRBV18,many,.,TRBJ2-5
CSARDRAGLETQYF,TGCAGTGCTAGAGATCGAGCGGGGTTAGAGACCCAGTACTTC,TRBV20-1,many,TRBD2,TRBJ2-5
CASSPPGARNEQFF,TGTGCCAGTAGTCCTCCGGGGGCTAGGAATGAGCAGTTCTTC,TRBV19,many,.,TRBJ2-1
CSASGTSGANEQFF,TGCAGTGCTTCCGGGACTAGCGGGGCCAATGAGCAGTTCTTC,TRBV20-1,many,TRBD2,TRBJ2-1
CASSGNGHQETQYF,TGTGCCAGCTCGGGGAATGGGCATCAAGAGACCCAGTACTTC,TRBV6-1,many,.,TRBJ2-5
CASSLQGDGNQPQHF,TGCGCCAGCAGCCTACAGGGAGACGGCAATCAGCCCCAGCATTTT,TRBV4-1,many,.,TRBJ1-5
CASSLNGQGGSPLHF,TGTGCCAGCAGCTTGAACGGACAGGGTGGTTCACCCCTCCACTTT,TRBV7-6,many,TRBD1,TRBJ1-6
CASSPRGSSNQPQHF,TGTGCCAGCTCTCCGAGAGGGAGTAGCAATCAGCCCCAGCATTTT,TRBV12-3/TRBV12-4,few,.,TRBJ1-5
CASSAQPGGSPDTQYF,TGTGCCAGCAGCGCTCAGCCAGGGGGCAGCCCAGATACGCAGTATTTT,TRBV7-3,.,TRBD1,TRBJ2-3
CASSPRKGLNPVRLLDYGYTF,TGCGCCAGCAGCCCGAGAAAGGGGCTCAACCCTGTACGGCTGCTGGACTATGGCTACACCTTC,TRBV5-1,many,.,TRBJ1-2
CSASYWTGLTDTQYF,TGCAGTGCTAGTTATTGGACAGGGCTCACAGATACGCAGTATTTT,TRBV20-1,many,TRBD1,TRBJ2-3
CSGLRTDTYEQYF,TGCAGCGGCCTTAGGACAGATACCTACGAGCAGTACTTC,TRBV29-1,many,.,TRBJ2-7
CASTPRGLAGTDTQYF,TGTGCCAGCACCCCGAGGGGACTAGCGGGGACAGATACGCAGTATTTT,TRBV12-3/TRBV12-4,many,TRBD2,TRBJ2-3
CAISGPSEGYTF,TGTGCCATCAGTGGCCCTTCTGAGGGCTACACCTTC,TRBV10-3,.,.,TRBJ1-2
CLRGVTKNIQYF,TGCCTGCGAGGGGTTACCAAAAACATTCAGTACTTC,TRBV5-1,few,.,TRBJ2-4
CASSLVGSQNTGELFF,TGCGCCAGCAGCTTGGTAGGCAGCCAAAACACCGGGGAGCTGTTTTTT,TRBV5-1,.,.,TRBJ2-2
CASSHEGYGYTF,TGTGCCAGCAGCCACGAAGGATATGGCTACACCTTC,TRBV7-3,few,.,TRBJ1-2
CASSFAERGTTDTQYF,TGTGCCAGCAGCTTTGCCGAGCGGGGGACCACAGATACGCAGTATTTT,TRBV7-2,many,TRBD2,TRBJ2-3
CASSVGGSRFDGYTF,TGTGCCAGCAGCGTGGGGGGCAGCAGATTCGATGGCTACACCTTC,TRBV9,many,.,TRBJ1-2
CASSLRGNDYEQYF,TGTGCCAGCAGTTTAAGGGGGAACGACTACGAGCAGTACTTC,TRBV12-3/TRBV12-4,many,.,TRBJ2-7
CASSQEDGTRGNEQFF,TGTGCCAGCAGCCAAGAAGACGGGACTAGGGGCAATGAGCAGTTCTTC,TRBV4-2,many,TRBD2,TRBJ2-1
CASSLEPTANYGYTF,TGCGCCAGCAGCTTGGAGCCGACAGCTAACTATGGCTACACCTTC,TRBV5-1,many,.,TRBJ1-2
CSVEDPAGLVPYEQYF,TGCAGCGTTGAAGATCCAGCAGGGCTGGTACCCTACGAGCAGTACTTC,TRBV29-1,many,.,TRBJ2-7
CASSLVTGNTEAFF,TGTGCCAGCAGCTTAGTAACGGGGAACACTGAAGCTTTCTTT,TRBV7-9,many,.,TRBJ1-1
CAISEPPGEHEQFF,TGTGCCATCAGTGAGCCCCCGGGGGAACACGAGCAGTTCTTC,TRBV10-3,many,.,TRBJ2-1
CASSQQGSGELFF,TGTGCCAGCAGCCAACAGGGTTCCGGGGAGCTGTTTTTT,TRBV7-2,.,.,TRBJ2-2
CSARANSQPQHF,TGCAGTGCTAGGGCGAATAGTCAGCCCCAGCATTTT,TRBV20-1,.,.,TRBJ1-5
CASSGTGFYEQYF,TGTGCCAGCTCCGGGACAGGGTTTTACGAGCAGTACTTC,TRBV6-6,many,TRBD1,TRBJ2-7
CASSQEAGAGANVLTF,TGTGCCAGCAGCCAAGAAGCGGGGGCTGGGGCCAACGTCCTGACTTTC,TRBV4-2,many,TRBD2,TRBJ2-6
CASSLVAGSTDTQYF,TGTGCCAGCAGCTTAGTGGCGGGGAGCACAGATACGCAGTATTTT,TRBV7-2,many,.,TRBJ2-3
CSARDGTRADTQYF,TGCAGTGCTAGGGACGGGACTAGGGCAGATACGCAGTATTTT,TRBV20-1,many,TRBD2,TRBJ2-3
CASSFLPSGELETQYF,TGTGCCAGCAGCTTTTTGCCTAGCGGGGAATTGGAGACCCAGTACTTC,TRBV7-2,many,TRBD2,TRBJ2-5
CASSETTSGADTQYF,TGCGCCAGCAGCGAGACGACTAGCGGGGCAGATACGCAGTATTTT,TRBV5-1,many,TRBD2,TRBJ2-3
CASMVDPRGGQPQHF,TGTGCCAGCATGGTGGACCCCAGGGGAGGGCAGCCCCAGCATTTT,TRBV2,few,.,TRBJ1-5
CASSTGQDEEAFF,TGTGCCAGTAGTACGGGACAAGATGAGGAAGCTTTCTTT,TRBV19,many,.,TRBJ1-1
CSVQGNGCTF,TGCAGTGTTCAGGGGAATGGCTGCACCTTC,TRBV20-1,.,.,TRBJ1-2
CASSLATALGYTF,TGTGCCAGCAGCTTAGCCACAGCATTGGGCTACACCTTC,TRBV7-2,many,.,TRBJ1-2
CASSPDTYGYTF,TGTGCCAGCAGCCCGGACACCTATGGCTACACCTTC,TRBV7-2,many,.,TRBJ1-2
CASSDRGDTQYF,TGTGCCAGCAGCGACAGAGGAGATACGCAGTATTTT,TRBV7-2,many,.,TRBJ2-3
CASSLEWETQYF,TGCGCCAGCAGCTTGGAGTGGGAGACCCAGTACTTC,TRBV5-1,many,.,TRBJ2-5
CASSLGWSTEAFF,TGTGCCAGCAGCCTCGGTTGGAGCACTGAAGCTTTCTTT,TRBV27,many,.,TRBJ1-1
CASPNAGTGSADTQYF,TGTGCCAGCCCTAACGCCGGGACAGGGAGCGCAGATACGCAGTATTTT,TRBV12-3/TRBV12-4,few,TRBD1,TRBJ2-3
CASSRNTEEDGYTF,TGCGCCAGCAGCAGAAATACAGAGGAGGATGGCTACACCTTC,TRBV5-1,many,.,TRBJ1-2
CASSDSGENTGELFF,TGTGCCAGCAGTGACTCAGGGGAGAACACCGGGGAGCTGTTTTTT,TRBV6-4,many,.,TRBJ2-2